Shown below are 14 T cell receptor beta chains from a single sample sequenced in a study of human T cells and chemical hapten exposure. The sample's time point: pre-sensitization, week 0. The treatment denotes: therapeutic diphenylcyclopropenone sensitization with weekly scalp DPC. MiXCR, applied by TCRdb to the RACE reads, yields one record per CDR3 protein. The data show about 120,000 distinct CDR3 sequences, roughly 14% seen once. The sequenced sample was whole blood, obtained in connection with sensitization to the hapten diphenylcyclopropenone (DPC). The receptors come from a woman between 18 and 29 years old with alopecia areata. Some clones in this sample may be carry-over from other donors' samples.

In this sample, this clonotype turned up many times. The chain joins TRBV7-9 to TRBJ1-1, with D uncertain. Trimming pared 1 base from V and 1 base from J, leaving 7 bases between. There are 14 residues in the CDR3. CDR1 and CDR2 (germline): SEHNR, FQNEAQ (reference sequence). The CDR3 coding sequence is TGTGCCAGCAGCTTAGAAGCGGGGAACACTGAAGCTTTCTTT. Protein sequence: CASSLEAGNTEAFF.

This clonotype was picked up one time. This may come from a read error, since a much larger clone is one base off. V and J are TRBV10-3 and TRBJ1-2; the D is unclear. CDR1 is ENHRY, CDR2 SYGVKD, per germline. This CDR3 comprises 13 residues. CDR3 protein: CAISERPNHGFTF. DNA for the CDR3: TGTGCCATCAGTGAGCGCCCGAACCATGGCTTCACCTTC.

At least ten counts were recorded for this clonotype. The chain joins TRBV5-4 to TRBJ2-2, with 8 bases fitting TRBD1. The germline CDR1 and CDR2 sequences are SGHNT and YYREEE (reference sequence). J was trimmed by 6 bases and V by 0 bases; bases with no gene match: 7. The CDR3 has 16 residues. The CDR3, as DNA: TGTGCCAGCAGCTTGGCCCGGACAGGGCTCCCCGGGGAGCTGTTTTTT. It encodes CASSLARTGLPGELFF. Using reference TRBV5-4 and TRBJ2-2 for the parts outside the CDR3, the full variable domain is ETGVTQSPTHLIKTRGQQVTLRCSSQSGHNTVSWYQQALGQGPQFIFQYYREEENGRGNFPPRFSGLQFPNYSSELNVNALELDDSALYLCASSLARTGLPGELFFGEGSRLTVL.

This clonotype was detected ten times or more. The chain employs TRBV28 and TRBJ1-1; the D is unclear. CDR1 and CDR2 from the germline V gene are MDHEN and SYDVKM. V was cut by 5 bases and J by 3 bases, with 7 bases left in between. The CDR3 length is 12 residues. CDR3 loop: CASSVGDTEAFF. The CDR3 DNA sequence: TGTGCCAGCAGTGTTGGGGACACTGAAGCTTTCTTT.

This clonotype was seen a few times. The genes are TRBV7-9 and TRBJ1-5; D ambiguous. Trimming stripped 4 bases from V and 6 bases from J, with 16 bases between. From germline, CDR1 is SEHNR and CDR2 FQNEAQ (reference sequence). The CDR3 sequence is 15 residues long. CDR3 sequence (DNA): TGTGCCAGCAGCTCGGACGGACTAGCGGGTCAGCCCCAGCATTTT. Translating it yields CASSSDGLAGQPQHF.

The gene calls are TRBV12-3 or TRBV12-4 and TRBJ2-3; 7 bases are shared with TRBD1. The CDR3 sequence is 16 residues long. V lost 7 bases and J lost 5; bases outside the gene matches: 15. The CDR3, as DNA: TGTGCCAGCACCATTACAGGGGTACGCTTGGGAGATACGCAGTATTTT. Its translation: CASTITGVRLGDTQYF.

The chain has TRBV2 and TRBJ2-5; 7 nucleotides line up with TRBD2. Germline trimming cut 6 bases from V and 5 bases from J; bases unmatched to any gene: 9. The CDR3 contains 14 residues. Germline lookup yields CDR1 SNHLY and CDR2 FYNNEI. CDR3 in amino acids: CASRDTSVSETQYF. The CDR3, as DNA: TGTGCCAGCAGAGATACTAGCGTCTCCGAGACCCAGTACTTC.

This clonotype was counted between two and nine times. This chain links TRBV13 with TRBJ2-5; 7 bases are a match to TRBD1. Germline trimming cut 5 bases from V and 3 bases from J; bases unmatched to any gene: 12. There are 16 residues in the CDR3. CDR1 and CDR2 (germline): PRHDT, FYEKMQ (reference sequence). CDR3 DNA: TGTGCCAGCAGCAACGTATCCGGGACAGTCAAAGAGACCCAGTACTTC. Translated, it gives CASSNVSGTVKETQYF. Supplemented by reference TRBV13 and TRBJ2-5, the full variable domain reads AAGVIQSPRHLIKEKRETATLKCYPIPRHDTVYWYQQGPGQDPQFLISFYEKMQSDKGSIPDRFSAQQFSDYHSELNMSSLELGDSALYFCASSNVSGTVKETQYFGPGTRLLVL.

The genes are TRBV12-3 or TRBV12-4 and TRBJ1-1, with D possibly being TRBD1 (5 bases). The V and J ends lost 0 bases and 2 bases respectively, with 16 bases between them. The CDR3 covers 17 residues. CDR3 residues: CASSLAYLGHTNTEAFF. CDR3 nucleotides: TGTGCCAGCAGTTTAGCGTATTTAGGACACACAAACACTGAAGCTTTCTTT.

This clonotype was counted only a few times. CDR3 sequence: CASSITGPNQPQHF. In DNA, the CDR3 is TGTGCCAGCAGCATAACAGGGCCCAATCAGCCCCAGCATTTT. This sequence joins TRBV5-5 and TRBJ1-5; weak D call: TRBD1 (6 bases). CDR1 is SGHKS, CDR2 YYEKEE, per germline (reference sequence). The V and J ends lost 4 bases and 3 bases respectively, with 11 bases between them. The CDR3 runs to 14 residues.

This clonotype was observed a few times. This chain joins TRBV2 and TRBJ2-2; D is uncertain. The V end lost 4 bases, the J end lost 1 base, and 10 bases lay between the germline ends. The CDR3 contains 15 residues. Looked up from germline, CDR1 is SNHLY and CDR2 is FYNNEI. The CDR3 here is CASSVGRKNTGELFF. CDR3 bases: TGTGCCAGCAGTGTCGGTAGGAAGAACACCGGGGAGCTGTTTTTT. Full variable domain (missing parts from reference TRBV2 and TRBJ2-2): EPEVTQTPSHQVTQMGQEVILRCVPISNHLYFYWYRQILGQKVEFLVSFYNNEISEKSEIFDDQFSVERPDGSNFTLKIRSTKLEDSAMYFCASSVGRKNTGELFFGEGSRLTVL.

The chain employs TRBV11-2 and TRBJ2-3; D remains ambiguous. The ends were cut back, 0 bases at V and 6 bases at J, with 13 bases in the middle. From germline, CDR1 is SGHAT and CDR2 FQNNGV. This CDR3 contains 15 residues. CDR3 region: CASSLEPIATDTQYF. The DNA for the CDR3 is TGTGCCAGCAGCTTAGAGCCCATCGCTACGGATACGCAGTATTTT. The full variable domain, its missing parts supplied by reference TRBV11-2 and TRBJ2-3, is EAGVAQSPRYKIIEKRQSVAFWCNPISGHATLYWYQQILGQGPKLLIQFQNNGVVDDSQLPKDRFSAERLKGVDSTLKIQPAKLEDSAVYLCASSLEPIATDTQYFGPGTRLTVL.

The chain uses TRBV20-1 and TRBJ2-1; D possibly corresponds to TRBD2 (7 bases). The CDR3 runs 16 residues. V shed 1 base and J shed 0 bases, with 13 bases lying between them. Germline V gene lookup returns CDR1 DFQATT and CDR2 SNEGSKA (reference sequence). The CDR3 DNA reads as TGCAGTGCTAGAGGTACCCGGGGGGCCTCCTACAATGAGCAGTTCTTC. Translated, it gives CSARGTRGASYNEQFF.

The table lists this clonotype with a few counts. The chain links TRBV6-7 to TRBJ2-1; TRBD2 agrees at 8 bases. TRBV6-7 is placed among ORFs of uncertain function. The CDR3 is 16 residues long. V gave up 6 bases and J gave up 4 bases; unmatched junction bases: 11. CDR3 DNA: TGTGCCAGCAGCTACCGGGGGGGAGGACTATACAATGAGCAGTTCTTC. It yields the protein CASSYRGGGLYNEQFF.